The present T cell receptor beta chain was sequenced within a study of shared clonotypes between healthy human individuals. About the study: Each donor contributed plates that comprised three CD4 naive, three CD4 memory, two CD8 naive and one CD8 memory. Whole-study results and caveats: The sharing of 5% to 6.5% of naive CD4 clonotypes was seen across a handful of donors.

Naive CD8 cells lacked CD45RO, underwent positive selection for CCR7 and left out terminally differentiated effector memory CD45RA+ cells. Those who donated were healthy HIV-negative adults, with no recent acute infections or vaccinations reported. Here immunoSEQ multiplex PCR was the method, and the copy in TCRdb shows in-frame clones only, minus some. The sample lists 450,000 to 700,000 clones, around 95% seen once, with about 0.11% in the top ten. As concerns this clone: The antigen remains undetermined. The same CDR3 also results from other DNA sequences found in this sample.

The clonotype was recovered from a woman in her thirties in good health. The sample consisted of naive CD8+ T cells sorted from blood.

CDR3: CASSLGLNTEAFF. DNA of the CDR3: TGTGCCAGCAGTTTAGGGTTGAACACTGAAGCTTTCTTT. V and J are TRBV28 and TRBJ1-1; D uncertain. This CDR3 has 13 residues. Trimming removed 2 bases from V and 0 bases from J, with 4 bases in between. CDR1 is MDHEN, CDR2 SYDVKM, per germline.